Listed below are T cell receptor beta chains from one sample, sequenced in a study of beta chain features in type 1 diabetes. Libraries were prepared by immunoSEQ multiplex PCR; TCRdb keeps only in-frame clonotypes and omits some of them. The data contain 200,000 to 250,000 clones, approximately 15% of them seen just once; the ten biggest clones take up almost 0.02%. Material: naive CD4+ T cells from blood. Receptor source: a man aged 25-45 years with type 1 diabetes. CDR3s include the opening cysteine and the closing phenylalanine or tryptophan. A D gene is named only where the DNA matches it firmly. Size is omitted from some rows. Given values are once, few, many or a class for expanded clones.

d_gene	j_gene	v_gene	abundance	len	CDR3aa
TRBD2	TRBJ2-5	TRBV19	NA	15	CASRLAGASQETQYF
NA	TRBJ1-1	TRBV19	NA	14	CASSMRGMETEAFF
TRBD1	TRBJ2-4	TRBV5-1	few	15	CASSPRDRGAAVQYF
TRBD1	TRBJ2-5	TRBV5-4	NA	15	CASSETGGMRETQYF
NA	TRBJ1-5	TRBV28	NA	14	CASVGGESHQPQHF
NA	TRBJ1-6	TRBV6-5	NA	14	CASGESSYNSPLHF
NA	TRBJ2-5	TRBV2	NA	11	CASSDRGTQYF
NA	TRBJ1-2	TRBV2	once	15	CASSEREGTAYGYTF
NA	TRBJ1-5	TRBV7-9	NA	15	CASSLARAGDQPQHF
NA	TRBJ2-1	TRBV5-1	few	13	CASSLGSTDEQFF
TRBD1	TRBJ1-5	TRBV27	NA	15	CASSKRGPSNQPQHF
TRBD1	TRBJ1-5	TRBV18	NA	14	CASSRYTGDQPQHF
TRBD1	TRBJ2-7	TRBV18	few	14	CASSSGTGGGEQYF
TRBD1	TRBJ1-4	TRBV15	NA	15	CATSRRGQANEKLFF
TRBD2	TRBJ2-1	TRBV6-5	few	16	CASSYYGGGPNNEQFF
NA	TRBJ1-1	TRBV7-9	few	13	CASSPTVNTEAFF